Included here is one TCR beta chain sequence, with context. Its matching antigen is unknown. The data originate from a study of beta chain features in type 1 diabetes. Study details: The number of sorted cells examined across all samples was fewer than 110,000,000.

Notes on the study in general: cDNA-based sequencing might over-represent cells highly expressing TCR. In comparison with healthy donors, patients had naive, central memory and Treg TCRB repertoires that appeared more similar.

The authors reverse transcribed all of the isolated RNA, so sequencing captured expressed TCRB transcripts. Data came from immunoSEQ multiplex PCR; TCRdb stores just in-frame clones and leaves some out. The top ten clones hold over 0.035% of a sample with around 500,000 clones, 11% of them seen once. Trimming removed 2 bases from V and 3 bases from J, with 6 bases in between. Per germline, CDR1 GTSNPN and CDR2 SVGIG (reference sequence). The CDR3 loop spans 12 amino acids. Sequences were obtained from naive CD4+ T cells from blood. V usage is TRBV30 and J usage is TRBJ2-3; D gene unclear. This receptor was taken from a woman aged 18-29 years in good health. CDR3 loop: CAWSSPTDTQYF. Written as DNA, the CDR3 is TGTGCCTGGAGTTCCCCGACAGATACGCAGTATTTT.